The clone carrying this T cell receptor (beta chain) has a single count. Its antigen is still unknown. The record originates from a study of Graves' ophthalmopathy and Graves' hyperthyroidism. Points from the study as a whole: At around 68% sensitivity and approximately 72% specificity, the model predicted progression of the ophthalmopathy. Blood also harbored most expanded thyroid clonotypes above 0.001 frequency. In separating ophthalmopathy from stable hyperthyroidism, a 13-signature model achieved nearly 90% sensitivity and 70% to 83% specificity.

V was clipped by 2 bases and J by 3 bases; unmatched bases: 12. CDR1 is GTSNPN and CDR2 is SVGIG in the germline V gene (reference sequence). This CDR3 region has 16 residues. The authors amplified TCR beta CDR3 regions, and they did so from RNA transcripts for repertoire sequencing. HTBI-primed first-round RT-PCR preceded second-round multiplex PCR. TCRdb used MiXCR to reprocess the multiplex PCR reads, holding one entry per CDR3 protein. This sample has 500,000 to 600,000 distinct CDR3 sequences; about 40% occur once, and the top ten carry 4% to 5%. The sequence came from an adult man with Graves' hyperthyroidism. The sequenced sample consisted of peripheral blood or thyroid tissue (not recorded which). This chain uses TRBV30 with TRBJ2-7; TRBD1 aligns across 8 bases. Written as DNA, the CDR3 is TGTGCCTGGAGTCAAGGACAGGGCCCAGGGATCTACGAGCAGTACTTC. Its protein product is CAWSQGQGPGIYEQYF. Full variable domain (missing parts from reference TRBV30 and TRBJ2-7): SQTIHQWPATLVQPVGSPLSLECTVEGTSNPNLYWYRQAAGRGLQLLFYSVGIGQISSEVPQNLSASRPQDRQFILSSKKLLLSDSGFYLCAWSQGQGPGIYEQYFGPGTRLTVT.